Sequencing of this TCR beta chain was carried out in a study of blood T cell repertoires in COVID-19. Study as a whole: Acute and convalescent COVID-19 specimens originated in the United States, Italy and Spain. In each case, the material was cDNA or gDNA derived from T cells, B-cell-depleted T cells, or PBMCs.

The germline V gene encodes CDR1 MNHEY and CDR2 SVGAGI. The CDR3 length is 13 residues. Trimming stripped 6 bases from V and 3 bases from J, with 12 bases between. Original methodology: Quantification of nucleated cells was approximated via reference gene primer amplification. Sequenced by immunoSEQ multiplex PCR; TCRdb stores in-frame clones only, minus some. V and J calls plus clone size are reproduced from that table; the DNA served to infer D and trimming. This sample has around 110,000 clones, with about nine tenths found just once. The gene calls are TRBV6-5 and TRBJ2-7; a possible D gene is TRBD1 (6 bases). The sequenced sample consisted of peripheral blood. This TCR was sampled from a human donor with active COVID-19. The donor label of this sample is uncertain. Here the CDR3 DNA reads TGTGCCAGCAGGGGGCAGGGGTACTACGAGCAGTACTTC. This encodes CASRGQGYYEQYF.